This T cell receptor beta chain was identified in a study of T-cell memory formation after mild COVID-19 (TCRdb year 2021). With respect to the entire study: TCR sequence clusters from the two donors were found to be largely donor specific. In a couple of donors, T-cell clones that expanded and contracted after mild COVID-19 were tracked by sequencing TCRalpha and TCRbeta repertoires over time. The cohort was made up of two young adult volunteers, one female and one male, who were previously healthy. Results and caveats for the whole study, not just this receptor: Whether the second-wave clones peaking on day 37 were SARS-CoV-2 specific was not confirmed. Contracting CD4+ clones were located mainly in the CM and EM memory subsets, whereas CD8+ clones were found to be enriched in EMRA. Clones contracting from day 15 to 85 had balanced CD4/CD8 phenotypes, while a second wave expanding from day 15 to 37 was biased towards CD4+. Some responding clones were detected in pre-infection memory, suggesting pre-existing cross-reactive memory T cells joined the SARS-CoV-2 response. Only two mild cases were covered in the study, and larger cohorts including severe cases with pre-infection samples were considered necessary.

The run used an Illumina NovaSeq 6000. TCRalpha and TCRbeta cDNA libraries were built by 5'RACE with constant-segment primers, adding sample barcodes and unique molecular identifiers. RNA was extracted from every sample with Trizol reagent. The libraries were amplified in two PCR steps, and the second step added a second sample barcode and Illumina TruSeq adapters. Sequencing of the libraries was done on an Illumina NovaSeq, producing 2 x 150 bp paired-end reads. Under the source paper's analysis protocol: Demultiplexing of reads and collapsing into UMI-guided consensus sequences were performed with migec v1.2.7. Using mixcr v2.1.11, UMI consensuses were aligned to TRA and TRB V and J templates and then assembled into clonotypes. A clonotype was counted as expanded or contracted only if both edgeR and NoisET called the change significant, with noise models trained on biological replicates. For edgeR calls, a false discovery rate-adjusted p below 0.01 and a log2 fold-change threshold of 1 were applied. PCA with hierarchical clustering of max-normalized trajectories of the 1000 most abundant clonotypes was used as exploratory dynamics analysis. The CD4 or CD8 phenotype of responding clones was assigned using the separately sequenced CD4+ and CD8+ repertoires. The public sequencing data were trimmed at Q25 with fastp and processed into clonotypes with MiXCR by TCRdb, which kept only in-frame beta chains. For every CDR3 protein sequence, its rows merge into one entry that carries the most common genes and DNA. TCRdb's processing, not the authors', yielded these V and J calls. This sample is represented by under 250,000 distinct CDR3 sequences; 7.5% to 10% of them were singletons. 20% to 25% of the sample comes from the top ten.

This clonotype was recorded a few times. Its cognate antigen has yet to be identified. Base quality data are lacking; no much larger clone is found one base away. The junction carries 12 bases between V and J, which are trimmed by 0 bases and 9 bases respectively. Reading the germline V gene (reference sequence) gives CDR1 LGHDT and CDR2 YNNKEL. The CDR3 covers 13 residues, taking in both the cysteine and the phenylalanine. Kept here is only the CDR3 DNA, which spans 39 bases and is read in frame from base 1. Ficoll-Paque density gradient centrifugation was used to isolate PBMCs. Recombination joined TRBV3-1 with TRBJ2-7; matching of 6 bases hints at TRBD1 as the D gene. This TCR was sampled from a man between 18 and 35 years old who had mild COVID-19 (a few samples of this study predate the infection). The sample titles of this study are shuffled in the database, so cell type and time point are left out; the donor was told from shared clones. Sequencing was done on a sample of PBMCs or a T cell subset sorted from them (not recorded which). The DNA sequence reads TGTGCCAGCAGCCAAGATCGGCAGGGGCCGCAGTACTTC. The translation is CASSQDRQGPQYF.